This is a list of T cell receptor beta chains from one sample in a study of metastatic and nonmetastatic thyroid tumors. TCRdb re-clonotyped the PCR reads through MiXCR. The table records nearly 35,000 clones, roughly 15% of them present only once. Sequenced: blood. The receptors stem from a female donor with papillary thyroid cancer or a benign thyroid nodule (not recorded which). Some clones in this sample may be carry-over from other donors' samples. CDR3s include the opening cysteine and the closing phenylalanine or tryptophan. D genes are given only for firm matches. A row's size may be missing; if present it is once, few, many or a size class.

DNA | CDR3 | V | D | size | length | J
TGTGCCAGCAGTTTAGCGAAGACAGGGAGGAATCAGCCCCAGCATTTT | CASSLAKTGRNQPQHF | TRBV12-3/TRBV12-4 | TRBD1 | - | 16 | TRBJ1-5
TGTGCCAGCAGCCCCACCACGGGGGCCCTACACTATGGCTACACCTTC | CASSPTTGALHYGYTF | TRBV7-8 | - | - | 16 | TRBJ1-2
TGTGCCAGCAGCCAATCACCGGGACAGGCTGAAGCTTTCTTT | CASSQSPGQAEAFF | TRBV6-4 | TRBD1 | many | 14 | TRBJ1-1
TGTGCCAGCAGTCCTAGTTGGCGGAGTGAAAAACTGTTTTTT | CASSPSWRSEKLFF | TRBV12-3/TRBV12-4 | - | - | 14 | TRBJ1-4
TGTGCCAGCAGCCCTATTAGCGGGAGGGCCGTTCAGTCGAGCGAGCAGTACTTC | CASSPISGRAVQSSEQYF | TRBV11-2 | TRBD2 | - | 18 | TRBJ2-7
TGTGCCAGCAGTTACTCGGGACAGATCCAAGAGACCCAGTACTTC | CASSYSGQIQETQYF | TRBV6-6 | TRBD1 | - | 15 | TRBJ2-5
TGCGCCAGCAGCCAGGGGACAGGGATTGGCTCTAATGGCTACACCTTC | CASSQGTGIGSNGYTF | TRBV4-3 | TRBD1 | many | 16 | TRBJ1-2
TGTGCCAGCAGCTTAGGGACAGGGGGCGCACATTCCTATGGCTACACCTTC | CASSLGTGGAHSYGYTF | TRBV11-2 | TRBD1 | many | 17 | TRBJ1-2
TGTGCCAGCAGTGGGACAGTAACCTACGAGCAGTACTTC | CASSGTVTYEQYF | TRBV25-1 | - | medium-sized | 13 | TRBJ2-7
TGTGCCACCGCGCCGGGACCCGCCTACGAGCAGTACTTC | CATAPGPAYEQYF | TRBV28 | - | - | 13 | TRBJ2-7
TGTGCCAGCAGCTTGGAAAGGACTGCCCCAACGTTCTTC | CASSLERTAPTFF | TRBV11-2 | - | many | 13 | TRBJ2-1
TGCAGTGCAAGTTTAGCGGGAGGGAAAAACATTCAGTACTTC | CSASLAGGKNIQYF | TRBV20-1 | TRBD2 | many | 14 | TRBJ2-4
TGTGCCAGCAGCTGGAACCTGTATGGCTACACCTTC | CASSWNLYGYTF | TRBV6-2/TRBV6-3 | - | medium-sized | 12 | TRBJ1-2
TGTGCCACCAGTGCCAGGACAGGGGCAGATACGCAGTATTTT | CATSARTGADTQYF | TRBV24-1 | TRBD1 | many | 14 | TRBJ2-3
TGTGCCAGCAGCGCGCAATCAGACCGCGAAGAGACCCAGTACTTC | CASSAQSDREETQYF | TRBV9 | - | few | 15 | TRBJ2-5
TGTGCCAGTAGTCCCTGTTGGACAGTGCGGGAGCTGTTTTTT | CASSPCWTVRELFF | TRBV19 | - | - | 14 | TRBJ2-2
TGCGCCAGCATTAAAGCGCAGGGGGACACGGAAAAACTGTTTTTT | CASIKAQGDTEKLFF | TRBV5-1 | TRBD1 | - | 15 | TRBJ1-4
TGTGCCAGCTCAGAACAGGGGCGGACTGAAGCTTTCTTT | CASSEQGRTEAFF | TRBV27 | TRBD1 | - | 13 | TRBJ1-1
TGTGCCAGCAGTACAGCTGCGTACAGGGTCGGGCCAGCTGAAGCTTTCTTT | CASSTAAYRVGPAEAFF | TRBV25-1 | - | few | 17 | TRBJ1-1
TGCAGCGTTGAAAAGACAGGCCCCCGAGATACGCAGTATTTT | CSVEKTGPRDTQYF | TRBV29-1 | - | many | 14 | TRBJ2-3
TGTGCCAGCACGAGAGAAGGGGGGAGGGACAGCAAAGATACGCAGTATTTT | CASTREGGRDSKDTQYF | TRBV6-1 | - | - | 17 | TRBJ2-3
TGCGCCAGCAGCCAAGATAGCTGGACAGCCGCCTACGAGCAGTACTTC | CASSQDSWTAAYEQYF | TRBV4-3 | - | many | 16 | TRBJ2-7
TGTGCCAGCAGCCAACAGGGGCCCTCCTACAATGAGCAGTTCTTC | CASSQQGPSYNEQFF | TRBV6-1 | TRBD1 | many | 15 | TRBJ2-1
TGCAGTGCTAGAGTCTGGACAGATTCCTACGAGCAGTACTTC | CSARVWTDSYEQYF | TRBV20-1 | - | medium-sized | 14 | TRBJ2-7
TGTGCCAGCAGCGCCCGCATTAATAGAGGTCAGGGAAGGAACACCGGGGAGCTGTTTTTT | CASSARINRGQGRNTGELFF | TRBV13 | - | many | 20 | TRBJ2-2
TGTGCCTGCCGGACAGGGGGCAGTGAGCAGTACTTC | CACRTGGSEQYF | TRBV6-1 | TRBD1 | many | 12 | TRBJ2-7
TGTGCCAGCAGCTTAGCAGGGGTCTCTGGAAACACCATATATTTT | CASSLAGVSGNTIYF | TRBV7-9 | - | many | 15 | TRBJ1-3
TGTGCCACCAGTGACAGTGGACAGCCTGAGAATGAAGCTTTCTTT | CATSDSGQPENEAFF | TRBV24-1 | - | many | 15 | TRBJ1-1
TGTGCCAGCAGCTTAGCCCGCCACGAGCAGTACTTC | CASSLARHEQYF | TRBV7-8 | - | medium-sized | 12 | TRBJ2-7
TGTGCCAGCAGCTTCCAGGAAAACACTGAAGCTTTCTTT | CASSFQENTEAFF | TRBV11-1 | - | medium-sized | 13 | TRBJ1-1
TGTGCCAGCAGCTTTATTCTGAATGAGCAGTTCTTC | CASSFILNEQFF | TRBV7-9 | - | medium-sized | 12 | TRBJ2-1
TGTGCCATCGTTAGGTCCCCCCTGGATACGCAGTATTTT | CAIVRSPLDTQYF | TRBV10-3 | - | - | 13 | TRBJ2-3
TGTGCCAGCAGTGACAGGTCCGGGGAGCTGTTTTTT | CASSDRSGELFF | TRBV6-4 | - | many | 12 | TRBJ2-2
TGTGCCAGCAGCTTGGCGCTAGCGGGATATAATGAGCAGTTCTTC | CASSLALAGYNEQFF | TRBV5-6 | TRBD2 | many | 15 | TRBJ2-1
TGTGCCAGCAGCGTAGGTAGCGGGAGCACAGATACGCAGTATTTT | CASSVGSGSTDTQYF | TRBV9 | TRBD2 | many | 15 | TRBJ2-3
TGTGCCAGCAGTTTGGGAGGCTATGAGACCCAGTACTTC | CASSLGGYETQYF | TRBV6-1 | - | many | 13 | TRBJ2-5
TGTGCCAGCAGTGTGGGGCAGCACCTCCACTTT | CASSVGQHLHF | TRBV3-1 | - | many | 11 | TRBJ1-6
TGTGCCAGCAGTGAAGGAGGGGGGGGGGAGACCCAGTACTTC | CASSEGGGGETQYF | TRBV6-1 | - | many | 14 | TRBJ2-5
TGCAGTGCTGACATCAAAGATACGCAGTATTTT | CSADIKDTQYF | TRBV20-1 | - | many | 11 | TRBJ2-3
TGCAGCGTTGGATTCCACCTCCGAATTGCTGAAGCTTTCTTT | CSVGFHLRIAEAFF | TRBV29-1 | - | many | 14 | TRBJ1-1
TGCAGCGTTACGACTAGCGGGGACTACAATGAGCAGTTCTTC | CSVTTSGDYNEQFF | TRBV29-1 | TRBD2 | many | 14 | TRBJ2-1
TGCGCCAGCAGCCCCCGGACAACGGATTCACCCCTCCACTTT | CASSPRTTDSPLHF | TRBV4-3 | - | once | 14 | TRBJ1-6
TGTGCCAGCAGTTTCCGTCAGGTCGAGACCCAGTACTTC | CASSFRQVETQYF | TRBV12-3/TRBV12-4 | - | - | 13 | TRBJ2-5